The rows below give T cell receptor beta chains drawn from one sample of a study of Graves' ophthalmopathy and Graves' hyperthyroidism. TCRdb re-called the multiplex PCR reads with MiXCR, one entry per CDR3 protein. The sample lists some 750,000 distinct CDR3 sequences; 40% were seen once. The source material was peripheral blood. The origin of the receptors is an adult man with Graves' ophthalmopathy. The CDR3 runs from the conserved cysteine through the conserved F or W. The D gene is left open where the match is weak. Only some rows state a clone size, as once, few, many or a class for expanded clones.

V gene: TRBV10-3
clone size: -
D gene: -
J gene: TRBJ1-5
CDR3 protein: CASSATGRTNQPQHF
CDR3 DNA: TGTGCCAGCAGTGCAACCGGACGGACCAATCAGCCCCAGCATTTT

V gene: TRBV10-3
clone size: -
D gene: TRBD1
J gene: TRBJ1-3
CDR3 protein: CAISAGRTGKGNTIYF
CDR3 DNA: TGTGCCATCAGTGCTGGGAGGACAGGGAAAGGAAACACCATATATTTT

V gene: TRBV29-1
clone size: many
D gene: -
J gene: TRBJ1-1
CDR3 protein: CSVLPTEAFF
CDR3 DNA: TGCAGCGTTCTCCCCACTGAAGCTTTCTTT

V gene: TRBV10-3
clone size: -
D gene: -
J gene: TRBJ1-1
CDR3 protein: CASSLNRLKAFF
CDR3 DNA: TGTGCCAGCAGTTTAAACAGGCTGAAAGCTTTCTTT

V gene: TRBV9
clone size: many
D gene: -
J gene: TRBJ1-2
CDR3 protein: CASSVDRNYGYTF
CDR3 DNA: TGTGCCAGCAGCGTAGACCGTAACTATGGCTACACCTTC

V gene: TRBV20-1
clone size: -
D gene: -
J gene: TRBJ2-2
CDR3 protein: CSASRGWTASNTGELFF
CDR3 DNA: TGCAGTGCTTCACGGGGCTGGACAGCCTCGAACACCGGGGAGCTGTTTTTT

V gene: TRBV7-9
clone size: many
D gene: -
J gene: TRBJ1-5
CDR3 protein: CASSFDSAYQPQHF
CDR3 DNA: TGTGCCAGCAGCTTTGACAGTGCTTATCAGCCCCAGCATTTT

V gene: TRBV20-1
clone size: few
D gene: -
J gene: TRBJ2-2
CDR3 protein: CSAEVENTGELFF
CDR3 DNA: TGCAGCGCCGAGGTGGAGAACACCGGGGAGCTGTTTTTT

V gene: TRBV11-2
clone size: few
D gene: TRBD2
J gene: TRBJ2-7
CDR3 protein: CAWSRLAGGSEQYF
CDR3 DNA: TGTGCCTGGAGCCGACTAGCGGGAGGGAGCGAGCAGTACTTC

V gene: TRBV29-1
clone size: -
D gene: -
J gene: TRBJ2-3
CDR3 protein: CSVEGQVDTDTQYF
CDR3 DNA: TGCAGCGTTGAAGGACAGGTGGACACAGATACGCAGTATTTT

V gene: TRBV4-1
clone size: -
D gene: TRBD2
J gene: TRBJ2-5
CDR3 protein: CASSQAPAGVGETQYF
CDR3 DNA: TGCGCCAGCAGCCAAGCTCCAGCGGGAGTGGGGGAGACCCAGTACTTC

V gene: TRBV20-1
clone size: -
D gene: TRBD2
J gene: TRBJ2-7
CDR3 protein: CSARLLAGGPIIHEQYF
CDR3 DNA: TGCAGTGCTAGGTTGCTAGCGGGAGGGCCCATAATCCACGAGCAGTACTTC

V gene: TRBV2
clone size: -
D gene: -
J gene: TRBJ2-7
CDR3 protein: CASSYGDGYEQYF
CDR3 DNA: TGTGCCAGCAGTTACGGGGACGGCTACGAGCAGTACTTC

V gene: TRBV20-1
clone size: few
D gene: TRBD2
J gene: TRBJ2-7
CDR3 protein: CSARRLGTSGNDEQYF
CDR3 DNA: TGCAGTGCTAGAAGGTTAGGGACTAGCGGTAACGACGAGCAGTACTTC

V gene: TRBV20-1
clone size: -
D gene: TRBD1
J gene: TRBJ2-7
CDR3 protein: CSARHRGSYEQYF
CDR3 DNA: TGCAGTGCTAGGCACAGGGGCTCCTACGAGCAGTACTTC

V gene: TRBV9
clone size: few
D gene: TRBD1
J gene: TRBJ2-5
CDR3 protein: CASSVDPGQARGGQETQYF
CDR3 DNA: TGTGCCAGCAGCGTAGATCCGGGACAGGCCCGCGGAGGGCAAGAGACCCAGTACTTC

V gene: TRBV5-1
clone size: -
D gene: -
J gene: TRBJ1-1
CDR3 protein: CASSHSATLPSTEAFF
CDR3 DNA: TGCGCCAGCAGCCACTCCGCAACCCTCCCGAGCACTGAAGCTTTCTTT

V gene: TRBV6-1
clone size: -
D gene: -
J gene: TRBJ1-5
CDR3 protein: CASSETYSNQPQHF
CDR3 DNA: TGTGCCAGCAGTGAAACATATAGCAATCAGCCCCAGCATTTT

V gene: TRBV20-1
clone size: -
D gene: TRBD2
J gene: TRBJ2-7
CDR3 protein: CSAPRLAAGDEQYF
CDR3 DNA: TGCAGTGCGCCCAGACTAGCGGCAGGGGACGAGCAGTACTTC

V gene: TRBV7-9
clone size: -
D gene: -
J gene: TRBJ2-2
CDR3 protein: CAGSSFTGELFF
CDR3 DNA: TGTGCCGGCAGCTCATTTACCGGGGAGCTGTTTTTT

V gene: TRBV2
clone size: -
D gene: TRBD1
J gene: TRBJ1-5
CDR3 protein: CASTRQGAGNQPQHF
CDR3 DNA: TGTGCCAGCACTAGACAGGGGGCCGGCAATCAGCCCCAGCATTTT

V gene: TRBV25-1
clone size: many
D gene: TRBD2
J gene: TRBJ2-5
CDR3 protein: CASSASSGYSKETQYF
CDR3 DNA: TGTGCCAGCAGTGCGTCTAGCGGATATTCCAAAGAGACCCAGTACTTC

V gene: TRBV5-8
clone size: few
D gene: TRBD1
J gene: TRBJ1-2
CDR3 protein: CASSWGQRGYGYTF
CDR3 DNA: TGTGCCAGCAGTTGGGGACAGCGGGGTTACGGCTACACCTTC

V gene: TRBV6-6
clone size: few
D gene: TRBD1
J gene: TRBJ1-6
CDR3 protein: CASSYRQGPSPLHF
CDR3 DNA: TGTGCCAGCAGTTACCGACAGGGCCCCTCACCCCTCCACTTT

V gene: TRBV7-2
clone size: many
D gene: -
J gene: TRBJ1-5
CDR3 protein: CASSLVRNQPQHF
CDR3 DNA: TGTGCCAGCAGCTTGGTACGCAATCAGCCCCAGCATTTT

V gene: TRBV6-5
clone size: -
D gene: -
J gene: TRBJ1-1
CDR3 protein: CASSTPGVMNTEAFF
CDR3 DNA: TGTGCCAGCAGTACCCCAGGGGTGATGAACACTGAAGCTTTCTTT

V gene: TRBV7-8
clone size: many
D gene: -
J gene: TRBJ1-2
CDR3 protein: CASSPSPTGNYGYTF
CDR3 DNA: TGTGCCAGCAGCCCATCCCCTACAGGGAACTATGGCTACACCTTC

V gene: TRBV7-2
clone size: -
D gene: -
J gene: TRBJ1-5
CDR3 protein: CASSFSRGNQPQHF
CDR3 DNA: TGTGCCAGCAGCTTTAGTCGGGGCAATCAGCCCCAGCATTTT

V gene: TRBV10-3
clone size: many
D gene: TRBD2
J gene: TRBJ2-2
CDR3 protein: CAISAVAGGTGELFF
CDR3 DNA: TGTGCCATCAGTGCGGTAGCGGGGGGCACCGGGGAGCTGTTTTTT

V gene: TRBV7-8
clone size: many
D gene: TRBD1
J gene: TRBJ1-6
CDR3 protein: CASSLSRGQFGSPLHF
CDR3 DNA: TGTGCCAGCAGCTTATCCCGGGGACAGTTCGGGTCACCCCTCCACTTT

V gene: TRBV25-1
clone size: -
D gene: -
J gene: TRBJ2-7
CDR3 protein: CASSSRNYGQYF
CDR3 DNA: TGTGCCAGCAGTTCCAGAAATTACGGGCAGTACTTC

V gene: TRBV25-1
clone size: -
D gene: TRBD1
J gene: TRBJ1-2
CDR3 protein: CASSHPTGGAYGYTF
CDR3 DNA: TGTGCCAGCAGTCATCCTACAGGGGGCGCTTACGGCTACACCTTC

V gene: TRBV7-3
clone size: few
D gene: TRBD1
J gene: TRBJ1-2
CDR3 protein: CASSLSAAGQGNGGYTF
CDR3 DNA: TGTGCCAGCAGCTTATCAGCGGCTGGACAGGGGAATGGTGGCTACACCTTC

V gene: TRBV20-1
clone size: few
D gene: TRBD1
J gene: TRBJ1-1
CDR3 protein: CSVTGGAFF
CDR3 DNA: TGCAGTGTCACAGGGGGAGCTTTCTTT

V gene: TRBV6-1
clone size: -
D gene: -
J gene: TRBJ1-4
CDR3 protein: CASSRQGFIEKLFF
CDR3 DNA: TGTGCCAGCAGTAGGCAGGGTTTTATTGAAAAACTGTTTTTT

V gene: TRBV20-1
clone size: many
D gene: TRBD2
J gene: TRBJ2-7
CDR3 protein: CSAMDTGGEQYF
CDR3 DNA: TGCAGTGCTATGGACACGGGGGGAGAGCAGTACTTC

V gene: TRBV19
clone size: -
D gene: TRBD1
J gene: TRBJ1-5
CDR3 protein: CASRLTPPGTGFRQSQHF
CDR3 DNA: TGTGCCAGCAGATTAACCCCCCCCGGGACAGGGTTTCGGCAGTCCCAGCATTTT

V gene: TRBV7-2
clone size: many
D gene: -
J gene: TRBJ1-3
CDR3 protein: CASSLSVPNTIYF
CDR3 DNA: TGTGCCAGCAGCTTGTCGGTTCCAAACACCATATATTTT

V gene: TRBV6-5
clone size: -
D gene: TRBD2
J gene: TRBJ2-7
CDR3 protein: CASRGRVSYEQYF
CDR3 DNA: TGTGCCAGCCGCGGGAGGGTTTCCTACGAGCAGTACTTC

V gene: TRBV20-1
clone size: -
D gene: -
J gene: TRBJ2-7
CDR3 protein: CSARGDYEQNF
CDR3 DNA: TGCAGTGCCAGAGGCGACTACGAGCAGAACTTC

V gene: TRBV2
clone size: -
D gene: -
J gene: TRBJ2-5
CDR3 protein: CASSLGLGKAPQETQYF
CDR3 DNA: TGTGCCAGCAGCTTAGGCCTGGGGAAAGCGCCTCAGGAGACCCAGTACTTC

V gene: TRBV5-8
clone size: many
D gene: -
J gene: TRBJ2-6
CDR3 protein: CASSLDPFGANVLTF
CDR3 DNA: TGTGCCAGCAGCTTGGATCCGTTCGGGGCCAACGTCCTGACTTTC

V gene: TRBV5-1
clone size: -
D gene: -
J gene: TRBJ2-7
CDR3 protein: CASSPGGISGEQYF
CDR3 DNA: TGCGCCAGCAGCCCCGGGGGAATCTCGGGCGAGCAGTACTTC

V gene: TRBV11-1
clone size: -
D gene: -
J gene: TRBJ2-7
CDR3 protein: CASSKPTGFGEQYF
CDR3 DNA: TGTGCCAGCAGCAAACCTACGGGATTTGGCGAGCAGTACTTC

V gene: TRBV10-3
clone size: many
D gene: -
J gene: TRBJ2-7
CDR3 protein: CAISGRRDSTYEQYF
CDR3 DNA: TGTGCCATCAGTGGGCGAAGAGACAGCACCTACGAGCAGTACTTC

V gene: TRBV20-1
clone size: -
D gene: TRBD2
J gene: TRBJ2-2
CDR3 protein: CSAQGVAGGDGATGELFF
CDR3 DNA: TGCAGTGCCCAGGGTGTAGCGGGGGGCGACGGGGCGACCGGGGAGCTGTTTTTT